Below, 31 T cell receptor beta chains from the same sample are listed, as sequenced in a study of siplizumab effects on memory and regulatory T cells. Measured with immunoSEQ multiplex PCR; TCRdb has only the in-frame clones, and not every one. The sample yields about 110,000 clones, 92% seen once. What was sequenced was Tregs sorted from blood. These receptors came from a human donor in good health.

This clone was counted once. V is TRBV4-1 and J is TRBJ2-1, with 8 bases fitting TRBD1. This CDR3 is built from 14 residues. Per the germline V gene, CDR1 is MGHRA and CDR2 is YSYEKL. The V and J ends lost 4 bases and 2 bases, in that order; junction bases with no gene match: 1. Written as DNA, the CDR3 is TGCGCCAGCAGCCCGGGACAGGCCTACAATGAGCAGTTCTTC. Its translation: CASSPGQAYNEQFF.

The chain is built from TRBV5-1 and TRBJ2-2; weak D call: TRBD2 (5 bases). Germline CDR1 is SGHRS and CDR2 is YFSETQ. V lost 0 bases, J lost 7 bases, and 7 bases lay in between. CDR3 size: 13 residues. The CDR3 DNA sequence: TGCGCCAGCAGCTTGGAAGGGAGCGGGGAGCTGTTTTTT. Its translation: CASSLEGSGELFF.

This CDR3 reads CASSRTGVSYEQYF. The CDR3, as DNA: TGTGCCAGCAGCAGAACAGGGGTTTCCTACGAGCAGTACTTC. The chain has TRBV2 and TRBJ2-7; 7 bases align to TRBD1. This CDR3 is 14 amino acids long. The germline gives CDR1 SNHLY, CDR2 FYNNEI. The ends lost 6 bases at V and 1 base at J; junction bases unmatched: 6.

The V gene is TRBV5-6, the J gene TRBJ2-1; D not certain. Germline V CDR1 and CDR2: SGHDT, YYEEEE. This CDR3 spans 14 amino acids. V was pared by 4 bases and J by 9 bases, with 17 bases between. CDR3 nucleotide sequence: TGTGCCAGCAGCCTTACCGACTCTCGGGTTGAGCAGTTCTTC. This gives the protein CASSLTDSRVEQFF.

This clone was counted a few times. The chain links TRBV4-1 to TRBJ1-1; 7 bases fit TRBD1. J lost 0 bases, V lost 0 bases, and 1 base had no gene match. Germline V gene lookup returns CDR1 MGHRA and CDR2 YSYEKL. The CDR3 consists of 15 residues. For the CDR3, the DNA is TGCGCCAGCAGCCAAGATCAGGGGGTGAACACTGAAGCTTTCTTT. Translating gives CASSQDQGVNTEAFF.

This chain connects TRBV7-6 to TRBJ1-2; 7 bases fit TRBD1. J was trimmed by 4 bases and V by 5 bases; bases with no gene match: 13. This CDR3 comprises 16 residues. The germline V gene has CDR1 SGHVS and CDR2 FNYEAQ. The CDR3 protein is CASSTTPGSGGYGYTF. The CDR3 bases are TGTGCCAGCAGCACCACCCCCGGTTCAGGGGGCTATGGCTACACCTTC. The variable domain in full, with the rest retrieved from reference TRBV7-6 and TRBJ1-2, is GAGVSQSPRYKVTKRGQDVALRCDPISGHVSLYWYRQALGQGPEFLTYFNYEAQQDKSGLPNDRFSAERPEGSISTLTIQRTEQRDSAMYRCASSTTPGSGGYGYTFGSGTRLTVV.

This clone was counted once. DNA for the CDR3: TGTGCCAGCAGCTTATGGTCAGGGAGCACCGGGGAGCTGTTTTTT. Translating it yields CASSLWSGSTGELFF. The chain uses TRBV11-2 and TRBJ2-2; D could derive from TRBD1 or TRBD2 (5 bases each). Germline lookup yields CDR1 SGHAT and CDR2 FQNNGV. Trimming left V 2 bases short and J 4 bases short, with 11 bases between. The CDR3 sequence is 15 residues long.

The chain uses TRBV18 and TRBJ1-2; 9 nucleotides align to TRBD1. This CDR3 has 14 residues. V was clipped by 5 bases and J by 4 bases; unmatched bases: 5. Germline V gene lookup returns CDR1 KGHSH and CDR2 LQKENI. CDR3 bases: TGTGCCAGCTCAGACCCGGGACAGGGCTATGGCTACACCTTC. It encodes CASSDPGQGYGYTF.

The rearrangement joins TRBV7-9 to TRBJ1-2; 8 bases match TRBD1. Germline CDR1 reads SEHNR; CDR2 reads FQNEAQ (reference sequence). The length of the CDR3 is 13 residues. Trimming removed 8 bases from V and 7 bases from J; junction bases left unmatched: 9. CDR3 nucleotides: TGTGCCAGCCGGACGGGACAGGCACGTGGCTACACCTTC. Residues: CASRTGQARGYTF.

J is TRBJ1-2 and V is TRBV5-1; D perhaps matches TRBD1 (5 bases). The germline V and J ends were trimmed by 1 base and 8 bases, with 18 bases remaining between them. Germline CDR1 reads SGHRS; CDR2 reads YFSETQ. CDR3 length: 15 amino acids. This chain's CDR3 is CASSLYGPSGGGYTF. The CDR3 region has the DNA TGCGCCAGCAGCTTGTATGGCCCGTCGGGGGGAGGCTACACCTTC.

The V gene is TRBV7-9, the J gene TRBJ2-7; weak D call: TRBD1 (7 bases). Germline V gives CDR1 SEHNR, CDR2 FQNEAQ (reference sequence). The V end lost 4 bases, the J end lost 6 bases, and 13 bases lay between the germline ends. CDR3 size: 13 residues. This CDR3 reads CASSSGGLLEQYF. The CDR3 region has the DNA TGTGCCAGCAGCTCAGGGGGACTCCTCGAGCAGTACTTC.

This chain uses TRBV5-1 with TRBJ2-3; D possibly corresponds to TRBD2 (6 bases). V lost 6 bases to trimming and J lost 1 base, with 15 bases between them. CDR1 SGHRS and CDR2 YFSETQ come from the germline V gene. The CDR3 has 15 amino acids. CDR3 sequence: CASNIQRGGTDTQYF. CDR3 bases: TGCGCCAGCAATATTCAACGCGGGGGCACAGATACGCAGTATTTT.

The chain couples TRBV7-9 to TRBJ1-4; D is undetermined. The CDR3 totals 13 residues. V dropped 5 bases and J dropped 7 bases, with 11 bases sitting between them. Per the germline V gene, CDR1 is SEHNR and CDR2 is FQNEAQ (reference sequence). CDR3 region: CASSQLLGEKLFF. DNA of the CDR3: TGTGCCAGCAGCCAACTTTTGGGTGAAAAACTGTTTTTT. The variable domain in full, completed from reference TRBV7-9 and TRBJ1-4, reads DTGVSQNPRHKITKRGQNVTFRCDPISEHNRLYWYRQTLGQGPEFLTYFQNEAQLEKSRLLSDRFSAERPKGSFSTLEIQRTEQGDSAMYLCASSQLLGEKLFFGSGTQLSVL.

J is TRBJ2-7 and V is TRBV5-1; no definite D call. CDR3 size: 15 residues. The germline gives CDR1 SGHRS, CDR2 YFSETQ. Trimming removed 0 bases at V and 0 bases at J, with 10 bases between. The CDR3 DNA sequence: TGCGCCAGCAGCTTGGGCGTACTTTTCTCCTACGAGCAGTACTTC. This encodes CASSLGVLFSYEQYF. Looking up the rest from reference TRBV5-1 and TRBJ2-7 gives the full variable domain: KAGVTQTPRYLIKTRGQQVTLSCSPISGHRSVSWYQQTPGQGLQFLFEYFSETQRNKGNFPGRFSGRQFSNSRSEMNVSTLELGDSALYLCASSLGVLFSYEQYFGPGTRLTVT.

V gene TRBV5-1 combines with J gene TRBJ2-3; weak D call: TRBD2 (5 bases). From germline, CDR1 is SGHRS and CDR2 YFSETQ. The CDR3 is 16 residues long. V was clipped by 4 bases and J by 1 base, with 16 bases between them. CDR3 bases: TGCGCCAGCAGCCCGGACTCTAGCCGACGCACAGATACGCAGTATTTT. Its protein product is CASSPDSSRRTDTQYF.

This sequence joins TRBV27 and TRBJ2-7; 9 nucleotides match TRBD1. This CDR3 region has 20 residues. After removal of 2 bases from V and 0 bases from J, the junction contained 17 bases not matched to a gene. The germline gives CDR1 MNHEY, CDR2 SMNVEV (reference sequence). Written as DNA, the CDR3 is TGTGCCAGCAGTTTAAAGCCCCCGGGACAGGGAGCGTTCAGCTCCTACGAGCAGTACTTC. This gives the protein CASSLKPPGQGAFSSYEQYF.

J is TRBJ2-7 and V is TRBV5-1; 10 bases match TRBD1. After removal of 0 bases from V and 5 bases from J, the junction contained 5 bases not matched to a gene. The V gene's germline CDR1 is SGHRS and CDR2 YFSETQ. The CDR3 has 15 residues. In DNA, the CDR3 is TGCGCCAGCAGCTTGGTATCTGGGACAGGGGACGAGCAGTACTTC. Residues: CASSLVSGTGDEQYF.

V usage is TRBV9 and J usage is TRBJ2-3, with 9 bases identical to TRBD1. Germline V lookup: CDR1 SGDLS, CDR2 YYNGEE. The CDR3 loop spans 15 amino acids. Trimming took 4 bases from V and 2 from J; bases not matched to a gene: 5. CDR3 sequence reads: CASSIDRGDTDTQYF. The CDR3 DNA follows: TGTGCCAGCAGCATCGACAGGGGGGACACAGATACGCAGTATTTT.

Of note for this clone: The identical CDR3 is also encoded by other nucleotide sequences in the sample. The V gene is TRBV5-1, the J gene TRBJ1-3; 8 bases line up with TRBD1. The germline gives CDR1 SGHRS, CDR2 YFSETQ. This CDR3 has 16 amino acids. The junction had 3 bases not matched to a gene; V was cut back by 0 bases and J by 1 base. CDR3 in DNA: TGCGCCAGCAGCTTGGCAGGGGGCGCTTCTGGAAACACCATATATTTT. This codes for CASSLAGGASGNTIYF.

Only one count was recorded for this clone. V usage is TRBV9 and J usage is TRBJ2-2, with D possibly being TRBD1 or TRBD2 (6 bases each). Germline V CDR1 and CDR2: SGDLS, YYNGEE. CDR3 size: 15 residues. V lost 5 bases and J 0 bases, leaving 11 bases between the germline ends. Written as DNA, the CDR3 is TGTGCCAGCAGGAGGGGGGAACCGAACACCGGGGAGCTGTTTTTT. It specifies CASRRGEPNTGELFF.

The table lists this clone with a count of one. The J gene is TRBJ2-7, the V gene TRBV5-1; D is uncertain. The germline V gene encodes CDR1 SGHRS and CDR2 YFSETQ. V was pared by 0 bases and J by 7 bases, with 8 bases between. CDR3 size: 12 residues. The CDR3, as DNA: TGCGCCAGCAGCTTGGTCCTAGGGGAGCAGTACTTC. This encodes CASSLVLGEQYF.

J is TRBJ1-6 and V is TRBV6-5; no reliable D call. The CDR3 covers 14 residues. Germline CDR1 is MNHEY and CDR2 is SVGAGI. The ends were cut back, 4 bases at V and 5 bases at J, with 9 bases in the middle. CDR3: CASSSPPDNSPLHF. The CDR3 DNA is TGTGCCAGCAGTTCCCCCCCGGATAATTCACCCCTCCACTTT.

This chain links TRBV6-1 with TRBJ1-2; D is ambiguous. CDR1 MNHNS and CDR2 SASEGT come from the germline V gene. This CDR3 has 14 residues. V lost 6 bases and J 0 bases, leaving 11 bases between the germline ends. CDR3 bases: TGTGCCAGCAGGGGGATAGGAGCTAACTATGGCTACACCTTC. Amino acid sequence: CASRGIGANYGYTF.

The rearrangement joins TRBV5-1 to TRBJ2-5; D might be TRBD1 or TRBD2, each matching 5 bases. This CDR3 spans 14 amino acids. V was cut by 2 bases and J by 7 bases, with 15 bases left in between. CDR1 is SGHRS, CDR2 YFSETQ, per germline. CDR3 DNA: TGCGCCAGCAGCTTAGGGCAGGGCCGGGGGACCCAGTACTTC. As protein: CASSLGQGRGTQYF.

J is TRBJ1-1 and V is TRBV7-9; no clear D gene. V was clipped by 3 bases and J by 6 bases, with 14 bases between them. The germline CDR1 and CDR2 sequences are SEHNR and FQNEAQ (reference sequence). The CDR3 length is 14 residues. The CDR3 nucleotides read TGTGCCAGCAGCTTTTATTGGGGTATGCCTGAAGCTTTCTTT. It is translated as CASSFYWGMPEAFF.

The V and J genes are TRBV2 and TRBJ1-4, with D unclear. V lost 6 bases and J lost 4, with 9 bases in between. The CDR3 has 13 residues. CDR1 is SNHLY, CDR2 FYNNEI, per germline. Here the CDR3 DNA reads TGTGCCAGCAGGGGTTGGGGTAATGAAAAACTGTTTTTT. It codes for CASRGWGNEKLFF. The full variable domain, its missing parts supplied by reference TRBV2 and TRBJ1-4, is EPEVTQTPSHQVTQMGQEVILRCVPISNHLYFYWYRQILGQKVEFLVSFYNNEISEKSEIFDDQFSVERPDGSNFTLKIRSTKLEDSAMYFCASRGWGNEKLFFGSGTQLSVL.

Comment on this clone: In the same sample, other DNA sequences code for this CDR3. The chain is built from TRBV5-1 and TRBJ2-3; 10 bases line up with TRBD1. V lost 0 bases and J lost 6; bases outside the gene matches: 1. The CDR3 is made up of 14 amino acids. CDR1 and CDR2 from the germline V gene are SGHRS and YFSETQ. CDR3 in DNA: TGCGCCAGCAGCTTGGGACAGGGGGCTGATACGCAGTATTTT. This codes for CASSLGQGADTQYF.

The rearrangement links TRBV6-6 to TRBJ1-3, with 8 bases aligning to TRBD1. V shed 5 bases, J shed 2 bases, and the junction held 2 bases outside the gene matches. Germline V CDR1 and CDR2: MNHNY, SVGAGI (reference sequence). The CDR3 totals 14 residues. CDR3 protein: CASSQGAAGNTIYF. The CDR3 DNA reads TGTGCCAGCAGTCAGGGGGCGGCTGGAAACACCATATATTTT.

The chain has TRBV5-1 and TRBJ1-5; D not certain. Germline lookup yields CDR1 SGHRS and CDR2 YFSETQ. The length of the CDR3 is 14 residues. V was pared by 0 bases and J by 3 bases, with 7 bases between. The CDR3 spells CASSLAPDNQPQHF. The CDR3, as DNA: TGCGCCAGCAGCTTGGCTCCGGACAATCAGCCCCAGCATTTT.

The chain couples TRBV19 to TRBJ1-6; TRBD1 is a possible D gene (5 bases). Between the trimmed V and J ends, which lost 8 bases and 7 bases, there was a span of 18 bases. This CDR3 has 15 residues. The germline CDR1 and CDR2 sequences are LNHDA and SQIVND (reference sequence). This chain's CDR3 is CASQRQRRQNSPLHF. CDR3 bases: TGTGCCAGTCAGAGACAGAGAAGGCAAAATTCACCCCTCCACTTT. Together with reference TRBV19 and TRBJ1-6, the CDR3 gives the full variable domain: DGGITQSPKYLFRKEGQNVTLSCEQNLNHDAMYWYRQDPGQGLRLIYYSQIVNDFQKGDIAEGYSVSREKKESFPLTVTSAQKNPTAFYLCASQRQRRQNSPLHFGNGTRLTVT.

The CDR3 nucleotides are TGTGCCATCCGAGGACAGTCGAATGAAAAACTGTTTTTT. As protein: CAIRGQSNEKLFF. V is TRBV10-3 and J is TRBJ1-4; D is possibly TRBD1 (6 bases). V gave up 8 bases and J gave up 5 bases, with 12 bases separating them. This CDR3 spans 13 amino acids. The germline V gene has CDR1 ENHRY and CDR2 SYGVKD.